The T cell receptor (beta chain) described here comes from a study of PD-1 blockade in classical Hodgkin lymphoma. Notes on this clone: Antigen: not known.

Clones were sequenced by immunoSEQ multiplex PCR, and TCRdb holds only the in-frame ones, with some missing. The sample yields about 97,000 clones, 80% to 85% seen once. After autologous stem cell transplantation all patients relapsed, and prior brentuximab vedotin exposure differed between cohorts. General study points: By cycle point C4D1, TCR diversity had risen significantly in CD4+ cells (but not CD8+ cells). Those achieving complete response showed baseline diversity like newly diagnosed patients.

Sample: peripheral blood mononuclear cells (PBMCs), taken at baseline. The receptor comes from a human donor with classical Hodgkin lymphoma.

The CDR3 region is CASSPRLPQETQYF. CDR3 DNA: TGTGCCAGCAGCCCCAGACTGCCACAAGAGACCCAGTACTTC. The chain employs TRBV11-2 and TRBJ2-5; the D is unclear. V shed 5 bases and J shed 2 bases, with 12 bases lying between them. CDR1 is SGHAT and CDR2 is FQNNGV in the germline V gene. This CDR3 is built from 14 residues.